Following are 30 T cell receptor beta chains from one sample sequenced in a study of Graves' ophthalmopathy and Graves' hyperthyroidism. The TCR beta CDR3 regions underwent amplification from RNA transcripts. First-round RT-PCR employed HTBI primers, with a second-round multiplex PCR after it. TCRdb ran MiXCR on the multiplex PCR reads and lists one entry per CDR3 protein. The sample yields roughly 1.1 million distinct CDR3 sequences, 36% seen once. Sequenced: peripheral blood or thyroid tissue (not recorded which). The source is an adult man with Graves' hyperthyroidism.

Ten or more counts support this clonotype. V usage is TRBV14 and J usage is TRBJ1-3; D is perhaps TRBD1 (6 bases). CDR1 is SGHDN, CDR2 FVKESK, per germline. The CDR3 covers 15 residues. The V and J ends lost 5 bases and 1 base respectively, with 12 bases between them. The DNA for the CDR3 is TGTGCCAGCAGCTACACCGGGACATCTGGAAACACCATATATTTT. Translating it yields CASSYTGTSGNTIYF.

In its sample, this clonotype was seen many times. The chain links TRBV20-1 to TRBJ2-7; D tentatively fits TRBD1 or TRBD2 (5 bases each). The CDR3 has 13 residues. From germline, CDR1 is DFQATT and CDR2 SNEGSKA (reference sequence). With 4 bases removed from V and 2 bases from J, the gap between germline ends came to 12 bases. The CDR3 region has the DNA TGCAGTGCTAAACCAGGGAGACCCTACGAGCAGTACTTC. Its translation: CSAKPGRPYEQYF.

The gene calls are TRBV11-3 and TRBJ2-2; the D call may be TRBD1 or TRBD2 (6 bases each). The CDR3 has 14 residues. Germline CDR1 SGHNT, CDR2 YENEEA. Trimming left V 5 bases short and J 6 bases short, with 13 bases between. CDR3 nucleotides: TGTGCCAGCAGCCCCACCCGGGGGCCCGGGGAGCTGTTTTTT. Translating it yields CASSPTRGPGELFF.

A few counts support this clonotype. The rearrangement links TRBV6-2 or TRBV6-3 to TRBJ1-5; weak D call: TRBD1 (5 bases). The CDR3 is made up of 14 amino acids. Germline V gene lookup returns CDR1 MNHEY and CDR2 SVGEGT. Deletions cut 7 bases from V and 6 bases from J, with 16 bases between. This chain's CDR3 is CASTSRGLGQPQHF. CDR3 DNA: TGTGCCAGCACCTCGAGGGGATTGGGTCAGCCCCAGCATTTT.

There are many counts of this clonotype. The rearrangement joins TRBV11-2 to TRBJ2-7; a possible D gene is TRBD1 (5 bases). There are 13 residues in the CDR3. The V end lost 0 bases, the J end lost 2 bases, and 5 bases lay between the germline ends. Germline loops: CDR1 SGHAT, CDR2 FQNNGV. The chain's CDR3 is CASSLEDTYEQYF. CDR3 coding DNA: TGTGCCAGCAGCTTAGAGGACACCTACGAGCAGTACTTC.

Worth noting for this clonotype: Compared with germline, one end of the junction differs, possibly owing to a read error. The V gene is TRBV10-3, the J gene TRBJ2-5; no firm D call. The CDR3 loop spans 11 amino acids. The V gene's germline CDR1 is ENHRY and CDR2 SYGVKD. The CDR3 DNA reads TGTGCCATCAGTTATGGAGAGGCCCAGTACTTC. Its translation: CAISYGEAQYF.

This clonotype was detected many times. CDR3 bases: TGTGCCAGCAGCCCCTACAGGGCCGGCGGAAACACCATATATTTT. Translated, it gives CASSPYRAGGNTIYF. This chain links TRBV7-2 with TRBJ1-3, with TRBD1 as a possible D gene (6 bases). CDR1 and CDR2 from the germline V gene are SGHTA and FQGNSA. The CDR3 covers 15 residues. The ends were cut back, 5 bases at V and 4 bases at J, with 15 bases in the middle.

Here the CDR3 DNA reads TGTGCCCCGAGCGGGAGTAGGTACGAGCAGTACTTC. Translation: CAPSGSRYEQYF. The rearrangement links TRBV10-3 to TRBJ2-7; 8 bases fit TRBD2. V lost 11 bases and J lost 4; bases outside the gene matches: 7. This CDR3 region has 12 residues. Looked up from germline, CDR1 is ENHRY and CDR2 is SYGVKD.

On this clonotype: Since the CDR3 does not end with the conserved phenylalanine or tryptophan, this likely comes from a read error. The DNA is left out, because the CDR3 cannot be placed on it with certainty; the CDR3 is given as TCRdb lists it. This chain joins TRBV7-2 and TRBJ1-3; TRBD1, the table's D call, was not compared with the DNA. The germline CDR1 and CDR2 sequences are SGHTA and FQGNSA. The CDR3 spans 11 residues, counting both ends. CDR3: CASRGRRTDSL.

Note on this clonotype: This sequence may be a read error, since a much larger clone differs from it by one base. V gene TRBV7-9 combines with J gene TRBJ1-6; D gene unclear. CDR3 length: 15 residues. V dropped 0 bases and J dropped 3 bases, with 6 bases sitting between them. In germline, CDR1 is SEHNR, CDR2 FQNEAQ (reference sequence). CDR3 in DNA: TGTGCCAGCAGCTTAGCAGGCAACTATAATTCACCCCTCCACTTT. The encoded protein is CASSLAGNYNSPLHF.

The chain combines TRBV25-1 with TRBJ1-1, with D hard to call. The CDR3 covers 17 residues. Germline V gene sequence: CDR1 MGHDK, CDR2 SYGVNS. Trimming cost V 4 bases and J 1 base, with 19 bases left between them. Written as DNA, the CDR3 is TGTGCCAGCAGTGCTGGCGGGGTATGGACTTCGAACACTGAAGCTTTCTTT. Translated, it gives CASSAGGVWTSNTEAFF. Full variable domain (rest looked up from reference TRBV25-1 and TRBJ1-1): EADIYQTPRYLVIGTGKKITLECSQTMGHDKMYWYQQDPGMELHLIHYSYGVNSTEKGDLSSESTVSRIRTEHFPLTLESARPSHTSQYLCASSAGGVWTSNTEAFFGQGTRLTVV.

On this clonotype: A much larger clone differs by one base, so this may be a read error. The V and J genes are TRBV19 and TRBJ1-1; D is uncertain. Looked up from germline, CDR1 is LNHDA and CDR2 is SQIVND (reference sequence). The CDR3 covers 14 residues. V was shortened by 6 bases and J by 6 bases, with 17 bases between the two germline ends. CDR3 bases: TGTGCCAGTAGCCGAAGGGCTGGAGAGGCTGAAGCTTTCTTT. Translation: CASSRRAGEAEAFF.

This clonotype came up many times. The chain couples TRBV29-1 to TRBJ1-4, with 7 bases identical to TRBD1. Germline V gene data show CDR1 as SQVTM and CDR2 as ANQGSEA. V shed 6 bases and J 7 bases; nucleotides not matched to a gene: 5. The CDR3 totals 12 residues. CDR3 in amino acids: CSVVTGSEKLFF. CDR3 nucleotide sequence: TGCAGCGTGGTGACAGGGTCTGAAAAACTGTTTTTT.

In the case of this clonotype: The junction differs from germline at one of its ends, possibly a read error. This chain uses TRBV10-3 with TRBJ1-3; D gene uncertain. The germline V gene encodes CDR1 ENHRY and CDR2 SYGVKD. This CDR3 is 16 amino acids long. The CDR3 loop reads CASSYSRVPSGNTIYF. The CDR3 nucleotides read TGTGCCAGCAGTTACTCGAGGGTCCCCTCTGGAAACACCATATATTTT.

This clonotype was detected ten times or more. The chain links TRBV20-1 to TRBJ1-6; D is possibly TRBD1 (6 bases). The CDR3 sequence is 14 residues long. V lost 2 bases, J lost 6 bases, and 11 bases lay in between. Germline loops: CDR1 DFQATT, CDR2 SNEGSKA (reference sequence). The CDR3 protein is CSARSRTVNSPLHF. The CDR3 DNA reads as TGCAGTGCTAGATCGAGGACAGTTAATTCACCCCTCCACTTT.

As to this clonotype: A much larger clone differs from this one at a single base, so this may be a read error. V gene TRBV29-1 combines with J gene TRBJ2-7, with D unclear. The CDR3 runs 13 residues. Germline V CDR1 and CDR2: SQVTM, ANQGSEA. The V end lost 1 base, the J end lost 7 bases, and 14 bases lay between the germline ends. CDR3 loop: CSVEGKHFLEQYF. The CDR3 DNA is TGCAGCGTTGAAGGGAAACACTTTCTAGAGCAGTACTTC.

A remark on this clonotype: The conserved final phenylalanine or tryptophan is absent from the CDR3, which likely points to a read error. This rearrangement joins TRBV10-3 to TRBJ1-6; D remains ambiguous. V gave up 4 bases and J gave up 10 bases, with 5 bases separating them. Germline V lookup: CDR1 ENHRY, CDR2 SYGVKD. The CDR3 runs 11 residues. The CDR3 here is CAISAGSPLHL. For the CDR3, the DNA is TGTGCCATCAGTGCGGGATCACCCCTCCACCTT.

To note about this clonotype: A much larger clone sits a single nucleotide away, making a read error possible. This sequence joins TRBV29-1 and TRBJ2-5, with D unclear. The CDR3 spans 12 residues. Germline V gene sequence: CDR1 SQVTM, CDR2 ANQGSEA. With 7 bases removed from V and 4 bases from J, the gap between germline ends came to 13 bases. The CDR3 spells CSGSEWRETQYF. The CDR3 DNA is TGCAGCGGTTCGGAGTGGCGAGAGACCCAGTACTTC.

This clonotype was seen ten or more times. CDR3 DNA: TGTGCCAGCAGTGAAACGGGACTAGGCAAAGAGACCCAGTACTTC. It codes for CASSETGLGKETQYF. The chain recombines TRBV2 with TRBJ2-5, with 8 bases that match TRBD2. Germline CDR1 is SNHLY and CDR2 is FYNNEI. V lost 2 bases and J lost 3; bases outside the gene matches: 5. This CDR3 is 15 amino acids long.

This clonotype was seen at least ten times. J is TRBJ2-7 and V is TRBV7-6, with 9 bases identical to TRBD1. The CDR3 sequence is 17 residues long. V lost 1 base, J lost 1 base, and 8 bases stayed unmatched. The germline CDR1 and CDR2 sequences are SGHVS and FNYEAQ. Written as DNA, the CDR3 is TGTGCCAGCAGCTTAGGATCCGGGACAGGGATGTCCTACGAGCAGTACTTC. Translated, it gives CASSLGSGTGMSYEQYF.

The rearrangement links TRBV4-3 to TRBJ1-4, with 11 bases that match TRBD1. There are 17 residues in the CDR3. J lost 8 bases, V lost 1 base, and 9 bases had no gene match. Looked up from germline, CDR1 is LGHNA and CDR2 is YSLEER. CDR3 DNA sequence: TGCGCCAGCAGCCAAGGACTCGGGACAGGGGGTAGAGAAAAACTGTTTTTT. Protein: CASSQGLGTGGREKLFF.

Comments on this clonotype: No conserved phenylalanine or tryptophan ends this CDR3, so it is likely a read error. DNA for the CDR3: TGTGCCAGCAGTTACTCGAGAGGGGACGCAGGCTACACCTGC. Amino acids: CASSYSRGDAGYTC. V and J are TRBV6-5 and TRBJ1-2; D possibly corresponds to TRBD1 (5 bases). This CDR3 is built from 14 residues. V lost 0 bases to trimming and J lost 8 bases, with 13 bases between them. Germline loops: CDR1 MNHEY, CDR2 SVGAGI.

V usage is TRBV3-1 and J usage is TRBJ2-5; perhaps TRBD2 as D (5 bases). Germline V gene sequence: CDR1 LGHDT, CDR2 YNNKEL (reference sequence). The CDR3 runs 15 residues. V was trimmed by 1 base and J by 4 bases, leaving 13 bases between them. This CDR3 is CASSQGQLDLETQYF. The DNA of the CDR3 is TGTGCCAGCAGCCAAGGCCAACTAGACCTAGAGACCCAGTACTTC.

This clonotype has a handful of counts. The chain is built from TRBV10-2 and TRBJ1-1; D remains ambiguous. Germline CDR1 reads WSHSY; CDR2 reads SAAADI. Trimming took off 2 bases at V and 10 bases at J, with 11 bases between the two ends. The CDR3 is made up of 12 amino acids. The CDR3 DNA follows: TGCGCCAGCAGTGAGGTTCCCGTTGGAGCTTTCTTT. Translating gives CASSEVPVGAFF.

To note about this clonotype: Its ends do not fully match the called genes, so a read error is possible. The chain recombines TRBV5-1 with TRBJ2-7; the D gene is possibly TRBD1 (6 bases). The CDR3 runs 8 residues. Germline CDR1 SGHRS, CDR2 YFSETQ. CDR3 loop: CASSTDSF. The CDR3 DNA is TGCGCCAGCAGCACGGACAGCTTC.

The chain carries TRBV19 and TRBJ1-1; 11 positions match TRBD1. The V gene end was trimmed by 6 bases and the J gene end by 8 bases; junction bases not matched to a gene: 8. In germline, CDR1 is LNHDA, CDR2 SQIVND (reference sequence). The CDR3 has 14 residues. In nucleotides, the CDR3 is TGTGCCAGTAGCTACTCCGGGACAGGGGGAGAAGCTTTCTTT. Its translation: CASSYSGTGGEAFF.

The V call is TRBV7-9, the J call TRBJ2-7; D possibly corresponds to TRBD1 (6 bases). Germline CDR1 and CDR2: SEHNR and FQNEAQ (reference sequence). Trimming took 1 base from V and 7 from J, leaving 14 bases between them. The CDR3 runs 14 residues. CDR3 DNA sequence: TGTGCCAGCAGCTTAGGAAGTCAGGGGCGGGAGCAGTACTTC. Translating gives CASSLGSQGREQYF.

V gene TRBV10-2 combines with J gene TRBJ1-1, with TRBD1 matching 9 bases. This CDR3 contains 16 residues. CDR1 is WSHSY, CDR2 SAAADI, per germline. After removal of 6 bases from V and 3 bases from J, the junction contained 11 bases not matched to a gene. The CDR3 protein is CASSQDLTGGDTEAFF. As DNA, the CDR3 is TGCGCCAGCAGCCAAGATCTGACAGGGGGAGACACTGAAGCTTTCTTT.

About this clonotype itself: Because it lacks the conserved phenylalanine or tryptophan at the end, this CDR3 is likely a read error. Because the CDR3's place on the DNA is in doubt, the DNA is left out and the CDR3 is given as listed by TCRdb. The gene calls are TRBV7-2 and TRBJ1-6. Germline values: CDR1 SGHTA, CDR2 FQGNSA. Inclusive of both ends, the CDR3 amounts to 9 amino acids. The chain's CDR3 is CASSLASSS.

In this sample, this clonotype turned up many times. The chain uses TRBV7-8 and TRBJ1-1; D unresolved. Germline CDR1 reads SGHVS; CDR2 reads FQNEAQ. V was cut by 5 bases and J by 0 bases, with 13 bases left in between. This CDR3 spans 15 amino acids. The CDR3 loop is CASSPNHGMNTEAFF. The CDR3 bases are TGTGCCAGCAGCCCGAATCACGGAATGAACACTGAAGCTTTCTTT.